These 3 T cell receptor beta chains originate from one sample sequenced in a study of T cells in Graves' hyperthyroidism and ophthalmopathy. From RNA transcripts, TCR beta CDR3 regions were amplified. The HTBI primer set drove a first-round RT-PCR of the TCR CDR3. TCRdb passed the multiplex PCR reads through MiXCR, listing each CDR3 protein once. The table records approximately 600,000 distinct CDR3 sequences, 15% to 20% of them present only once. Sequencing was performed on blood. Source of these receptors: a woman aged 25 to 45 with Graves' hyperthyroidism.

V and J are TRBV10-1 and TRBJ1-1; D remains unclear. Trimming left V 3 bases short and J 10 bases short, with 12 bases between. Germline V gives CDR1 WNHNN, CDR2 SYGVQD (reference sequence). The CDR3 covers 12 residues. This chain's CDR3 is CASSDGILGAFF. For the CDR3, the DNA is TGCGCCAGCAGTGACGGGATCCTGGGAGCTTTCTTT.

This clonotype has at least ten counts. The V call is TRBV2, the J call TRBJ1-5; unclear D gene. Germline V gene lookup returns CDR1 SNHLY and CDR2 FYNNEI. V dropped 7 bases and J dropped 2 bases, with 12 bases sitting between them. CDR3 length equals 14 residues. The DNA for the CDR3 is TGTGCCAGCACCCGGGCCGCGGGCAATCAGCCCCAGCATTTT. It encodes CASTRAAGNQPQHF.

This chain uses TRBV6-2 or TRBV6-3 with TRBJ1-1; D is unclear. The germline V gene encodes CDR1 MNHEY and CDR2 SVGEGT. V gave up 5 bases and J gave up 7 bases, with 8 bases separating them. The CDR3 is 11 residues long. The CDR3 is CASSDMVEAFF. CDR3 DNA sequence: TGTGCCAGCAGTGACATGGTTGAAGCTTTCTTT.